The 9 T cell receptor beta chains listed next were all sequenced from one sample in a study of identical twins. TCRdb re-analysed the 5' RACE reads in MiXCR, keeping a single row per CDR3 protein. Of 200,000 to 250,000 distinct CDR3 sequences listed, 7.5% are singletons. These data also formed part of another study, on yellow fever vaccine responses in identical twins.

Sequences were obtained from memory (CD45RO+) T cells sorted from blood. These receptors were taken from a woman between 18 and 30 years old in good health.

This clonotype was seen repeatedly, ten times or more. The V call is TRBV6-1, the J call TRBJ1-4; 8 bases map to TRBD1. J lost 8 bases, V lost 6 bases, and 8 bases had no gene match. CDR1 MNHNS and CDR2 SASEGT come from the germline V gene. The CDR3 has 14 amino acids. CDR3 DNA sequence: TGTGCCAGCAGCCTACGGGGACAGGACGAAAAACTGTTTTTT. Amino acids: CASSLRGQDEKLFF.

This clonotype occurred a few times. V and J are TRBV3-1 and TRBJ2-6, with 12 bases that match TRBD1. Germline-derived CDR1 and CDR2 are LGHDT and YNNKEL (reference sequence). V lost 5 bases and J lost 0; bases outside the gene matches: 11. The CDR3 has 20 residues. The CDR3 region has the DNA TGTGCCAGCAGCGCACCCGGGACAGGGGGCTCCAGCTCTGGGGCCAACGTCCTGACTTTC. This sequence encodes CASSAPGTGGSSSGANVLTF.

The rearrangement joins TRBV5-1 to TRBJ2-1, with a tentative D call TRBD1 (6 bases). V lost 4 bases and J lost 8, with 19 bases in between. The CDR3 sequence is 15 residues long. Germline CDR1 SGHRS, CDR2 YFSETQ. The CDR3 spells CASSSDRPAVDEQFF. CDR3 sequence (DNA): TGCGCCAGCAGCAGCGACAGGCCAGCGGTGGATGAGCAGTTCTTC.

At least ten counts were recorded for this clonotype. The genes are TRBV5-1 and TRBJ1-1; a possible D gene is TRBD1 (5 bases). CDR3 size: 17 residues. V lost 5 bases and J 0 bases, leaving 20 bases between the germline ends. Looked up from germline, CDR1 is SGHRS and CDR2 is YFSETQ. The CDR3 sequence is CASRERVTGTVNTEAFF. The DNA for the CDR3 is TGCGCCAGCAGGGAGCGGGTCACCGGGACGGTGAACACTGAAGCTTTCTTT.

The V call is TRBV5-6, the J call TRBJ2-1, with 11 bases matching TRBD2. The CDR3 has 13 amino acids. The trim removed 5 bases at V and 15 bases at J, leaving 10 bases unmatched. Germline V CDR1 and CDR2: SGHDT, YYEEEE. The CDR3 protein is CASSPLTSGSPFF. CDR3 DNA sequence: TGTGCCAGCAGTCCTCTTACTAGCGGGAGTCCGTTCTTC.

This clonotype was detected only a few times. The genes are TRBV20-1 and TRBJ1-1; 9 bases match TRBD1. V lost 6 bases and J lost 4; bases outside the gene matches: 24. This CDR3 is 19 amino acids long. Germline assignment: CDR1 DFQATT and CDR2 SNEGSKA (reference sequence). CDR3 residues: CSASDGTGFSSRFSTEAFF. The CDR3 DNA follows: TGCAGTGCCAGTGACGGGACAGGGTTTAGTTCTAGGTTTAGCACTGAAGCTTTCTTT.

The chain has TRBV5-6 and TRBJ2-5, with 9 bases lining up with TRBD1. V gave up 3 bases and J gave up 4 bases; unmatched junction bases: 16. This CDR3 has 18 amino acids. Germline V gene sequence: CDR1 SGHDT, CDR2 YYEEEE. The CDR3 DNA is TGTGCCAGCAGCTCACTAGGCCGGGGACAGGGAGGAATAGAGACCCAGTACTTC. It specifies CASSSLGRGQGGIETQYF.

This clonotype was observed many times. The J gene is TRBJ2-7, the V gene TRBV10-3, with 10 bases aligning to TRBD2. This CDR3 is built from 16 residues. V lost 2 bases to trimming and J lost 5 bases; unmatched junction nucleotides: 9. Per germline, CDR1 ENHRY and CDR2 SYGVKD. The CDR3 DNA is TGTGCCATCAGTGAGACAGCGGGGGGGTGGAAGAACGAGCAGTACTTC. Translating it yields CAISETAGGWKNEQYF.

Ten or more counts support this clonotype. The chain is built from TRBV10-3 and TRBJ2-3; tentatively, D is TRBD1 (6 bases). Germline CDR1 is ENHRY and CDR2 is SYGVKD. V was shortened by 8 bases and J by 4 bases, with 19 bases between the two germline ends. The CDR3 is made up of 15 amino acids. CDR3 sequence: CAIGNSRRGADTQYF. CDR3 in DNA: TGTGCCATCGGGAATAGCCGCAGGGGAGCAGATACGCAGTATTTT.